This T cell receptor (beta chain) stems from a study of blood T cell repertoires in COVID-19. People in the exposed group encountered a COVID-19 case within 2 weeks before entering the study. Trimming left V 6 bases short and J 11 bases short, with 16 bases between. CDR3 length: 12 residues. Looked up from germline, CDR1 is MNHEY and CDR2 is SMNVEV (reference sequence). In the original analysis: Estimates of nucleated cell counts were drawn from the amplification of reference gene primers. The protocol was immunoSEQ multiplex PCR, while the TCRdb copy is restricted to in-frame clones and leaves out a portion. V, J and clone size are taken as reported in that table, and D and trimming were inferred from the DNA itself. This sample has 300,000 to 350,000 clones; 90% to 95% occur once, and the top ten carry around 3.9%.

The clonotype was recovered from a young woman who had been exposed to COVID-19. This sequence joins TRBV27 and TRBJ1-2; D call uncertain. The sample comprised PBMCs or T cells enriched from blood (not recorded which). CDR3 loop: CASRLAGGRYTF. For the CDR3, the DNA is TGTGCCAGCAGACTAGCGGGAGGAAGGTACACCTTC.